The following is a T cell receptor beta chain sequence with its context. The CDR3 is 15 residues long. V gave up 3 bases and J gave up 4 bases; unmatched junction bases: 6. CDR1 is MNHNS and CDR2 is SASEGT in the germline V gene. This specimen comes from a study of blood T cell repertoires in COVID-19. Study context: The United States, Italy and Spain provided the acute and convalescent COVID-19 samples. Nucleic acid was either cDNA or gDNA, and it came from T cells, B-cell-depleted T cells, or PBMCs.

Original processing notes: Amplification of reference gene primers was used by the study to estimate nucleated cell counts. Produced via immunoSEQ multiplex PCR; TCRdb's table is partial and in-frame only. V and J calls and clone size are copied from that table; D and trimming were computed from the DNA. The repertoire holds over 200,000 clones, with about 87% as singletons. One Seattle source followed patients from active infection through their disease course. This receptor was identified in a man aged 30 to 39 with COVID-19, enrolled during active disease. Sequenced input: peripheral blood. This chain joins TRBV6-1 and TRBJ1-5; TRBD1 agrees at 7 bases. This chain's CDR3 is CASSDLGQRNQPQHF. The CDR3, as DNA: TGTGCCAGCAGTGATCTGGGACAGAGAAATCAGCCCCAGCATTTT.